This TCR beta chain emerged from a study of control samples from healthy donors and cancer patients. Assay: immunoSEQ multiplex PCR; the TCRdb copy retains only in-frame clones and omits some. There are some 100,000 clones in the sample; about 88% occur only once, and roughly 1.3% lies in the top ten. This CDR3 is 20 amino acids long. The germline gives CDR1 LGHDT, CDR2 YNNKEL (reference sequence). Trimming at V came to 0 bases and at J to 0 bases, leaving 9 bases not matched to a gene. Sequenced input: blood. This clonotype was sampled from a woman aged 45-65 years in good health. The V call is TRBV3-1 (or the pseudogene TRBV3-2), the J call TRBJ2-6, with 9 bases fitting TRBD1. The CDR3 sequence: CASSQDPRTGAVSGANVLTF. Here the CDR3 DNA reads TGTGCCAGCAGCCAAGACCCCCGGACAGGGGCAGTCTCTGGGGCCAACGTCCTGACTTTC.